One and the same sample provided the 17 T cell receptor beta chains below, sequenced in a study of CD8 T cells in ankylosing spondylitis. TCRdb itself ran the 5' RACE reads through MiXCR, one entry per CDR3 protein. Of 200,000 to 300,000 distinct CDR3 sequences in the sample, approximately 9% were seen once. Sample: blood, either unsorted or a sorted T cell fraction (not recorded which). These receptors all come from a male donor with ankylosing spondylitis or in good health (not recorded which).

This clonotype has more than one count but fewer than ten. The chain carries TRBV5-1 and TRBJ2-7; 8 nucleotides line up with TRBD1. The germline V gene has CDR1 SGHRS and CDR2 YFSETQ. The CDR3 spans 14 residues. V was clipped by 3 bases and J by 6 bases; unmatched bases: 8. CDR3 amino acids: CASSWGPGTGEQYF. CDR3 sequence (DNA): TGCGCCAGCAGCTGGGGGCCCGGGACAGGCGAGCAGTACTTC.

This clonotype was seen many times. The CDR3 region is CASSEVGQGADEQFF. Here the CDR3 DNA reads TGTGCCAGCAGCGAGGTGGGACAGGGGGCTGATGAGCAGTTCTTC. This rearrangement joins TRBV11-2 to TRBJ2-1, with 12 bases aligning to TRBD1. Per the germline V gene, CDR1 is SGHAT and CDR2 is FQNNGV. CDR3 length equals 15 residues. The V segment lost 5 bases and the J segment 8 bases; nucleotides outside the gene matches: 7.

The gene calls are TRBV20-1 and TRBJ2-7, with D perhaps TRBD1 (6 bases). The CDR3 contains 12 residues. The V end was cut by 4 bases, the J end by 3 bases, with 10 bases between. Germline CDR1 reads DFQATT; CDR2 reads SNEGSKA (reference sequence). The CDR3 is CSATVQGYEQYF. The CDR3 region has the DNA TGCAGTGCTACAGTACAGGGCTACGAGCAGTACTTC.

V usage is TRBV19 and J usage is TRBJ2-1; no clear D. The CDR3 length is 14 residues. The germline V gene has CDR1 LNHDA and CDR2 SQIVND (reference sequence). V lost 4 bases and J 3 bases, leaving 10 bases between the germline ends. This chain's CDR3 is CASSRPRVYNEQFF. In DNA form, the CDR3 reads TGTGCCAGTAGTAGACCGAGAGTCTACAATGAGCAGTTCTTC.

The V and J genes are TRBV7-9 and TRBJ1-2; D gene unclear. V was clipped by 5 bases and J by 6 bases, with 10 bases between them. Germline assignment: CDR1 SEHNR and CDR2 FQNEAQ (reference sequence). There are 12 residues in the CDR3. Here the CDR3 reads CASSPTRDGYTF. For the CDR3, the DNA is TGTGCCAGCAGCCCTACAAGGGATGGCTACACCTTC.

This clonotype was seen repeatedly, ten times or more. The V and J genes are TRBV7-9 and TRBJ2-1; the match to TRBD2 covers 9 bases. J gave up 8 bases and V 4 bases, and 15 bases lay outside the gene matches. Germline V lookup: CDR1 SEHNR, CDR2 FQNEAQ (reference sequence). CDR3 length: 17 residues. The CDR3 region is CASSSSLGAGGRDEQFF. In DNA, the CDR3 is TGTGCCAGCAGCTCTTCCCTCGGAGCGGGAGGTAGGGATGAGCAGTTCTTC.

In this sample, this clonotype turned up many times. The chain is built from TRBV5-1 and TRBJ1-1; D gene uncertain. There are 13 residues in the CDR3. Between the trimmed V and J ends, which lost 0 bases and 3 bases, there was a span of 6 bases. In germline, CDR1 is SGHRS, CDR2 YFSETQ. CDR3: CASSLDRDTEAFF. Written as DNA, the CDR3 is TGCGCCAGCAGCTTGGACCGAGACACTGAAGCTTTCTTT. The complete variable domain, with remaining parts taken from reference TRBV5-1 and TRBJ1-1, reads KAGVTQTPRYLIKTRGQQVTLSCSPISGHRSVSWYQQTPGQGLQFLFEYFSETQRNKGNFPGRFSGRQFSNSRSEMNVSTLELGDSALYLCASSLDRDTEAFFGQGTRLTVV.

There are many counts of this clonotype. V and J are TRBV5-1 and TRBJ2-7, with D possibly TRBD1 on 6 matching bases. The CDR3 is 14 amino acids. Between the trimmed V and J ends, which lost 4 bases and 4 bases, there was a span of 15 bases. CDR1 and CDR2 from the germline V gene are SGHRS and YFSETQ. This chain's CDR3 is CASSTLRDTYEQYF. The DNA for the CDR3 is TGCGCCAGCAGCACTCTCCGGGACACATACGAGCAGTACTTC.

The V call is TRBV4-2, the J call TRBJ1-3; tentative D call: TRBD1 (6 bases). CDR1 LGHNA and CDR2 YNFKEQ come from the germline V gene. Trimming removed 4 bases from V and 11 bases from J, with 21 bases in between. The CDR3 sequence is 15 residues long. The CDR3 loop reads CASSLDRLNGNAIYF. In DNA, the CDR3 is TGTGCCAGCAGCCTCGACAGGTTGAACGGGAACGCCATATATTTT.

This clonotype occurred many times. CDR3 DNA: TGTGCCTGGAGCTGGGGAGTCCTAGCGGGAGTATCAGGGGAGCTGTTTTTT. This sequence encodes CAWSWGVLAGVSGELFF. V is TRBV30 and J is TRBJ2-2, with 10 nucleotides matching TRBD2. V lost 3 bases, J lost 8 bases, and 15 bases stayed unmatched. Germline CDR1 reads GTSNPN; CDR2 reads SVGIG (reference sequence). The CDR3 contains 17 residues.

This clonotype was observed a handful of times. The chain combines TRBV7-9 with TRBJ2-5; 9 bases line up with TRBD2. CDR1 SEHNR and CDR2 FQNEAQ come from the germline V gene (reference sequence). Losses at the gene ends were 3 bases for V and 4 bases for J; bases not matched to a gene: 9. The CDR3 totals 16 residues. The CDR3: CASSLGPSGAAETQYF. DNA for the CDR3: TGTGCCAGCAGCTTGGGGCCTAGCGGGGCCGCAGAGACCCAGTACTTC.

The table lists this clonotype with many counts. V gene TRBV24-1 combines with J gene TRBJ2-7, with a possible D match to TRBD1 (6 bases). The ends were cut back, 4 bases at V and 5 bases at J, with 11 bases in the middle. The germline gives CDR1 KGHDR, CDR2 SFDVKD. The CDR3 totals 13 residues. CDR3 in DNA: TGTGCCACCAGTGACCCCGGACAGAACGAGCAGTACTTC. Translated: CATSDPGQNEQYF.

This clonotype occurred many times. This sequence joins TRBV10-3 and TRBJ2-2, with 9 positions matching TRBD1. The V gene end was trimmed by 7 bases and the J gene end by 4 bases; junction bases not matched to a gene: 7. Germline-derived CDR1 and CDR2 are ENHRY and SYGVKD. The CDR3 is made up of 15 amino acids. DNA of the CDR3: TGTGCCATCACAAGACAGGGGGGGTCCACCGGGGAGCTGTTTTTT. This translates into CAITRQGGSTGELFF.

This clonotype was detected many times. The rearrangement joins TRBV5-6 to TRBJ2-4; no clear D gene. Germline-derived CDR1 and CDR2 are SGHDT and YYEEEE. V lost 5 bases to trimming and J lost 0 bases, with 6 bases between them. CDR3 length equals 13 residues. The CDR3 region has the DNA TGTGCCAGCAGAAGTCTAGCCAAAAACATTCAGTACTTC. Its translation is CASRSLAKNIQYF.

This clonotype was observed at least ten times. V and J are TRBV20-1 and TRBJ2-7; 12 nucleotides line up with TRBD2. The ends lost 5 bases at V and 7 bases at J; junction bases unmatched: 12. This CDR3 contains 15 residues. Germline lookup yields CDR1 DFQATT and CDR2 SNEGSKA (reference sequence). CDR3 region: CSAALQTSGSGEQYF. The CDR3 DNA follows: TGCAGTGCTGCACTACAGACTAGCGGGAGTGGAGAGCAGTACTTC.

J is TRBJ1-1 and V is TRBV18; TRBD1 aligns across 7 bases. Trimming cost V 6 bases and J 1 base; bases outside gene matches: 5. This CDR3 has 14 residues. The germline CDR1 and CDR2 sequences are KGHSH and LQKENI. CDR3 sequence: CASSPRQGNTEAFF. Written as DNA, the CDR3 is TGTGCCAGCTCCCCGAGACAGGGGAACACTGAAGCTTTCTTT.

The sample holds a few counts of this clonotype. The chain uses TRBV13 and TRBJ2-6, with D possibly called TRBD1 or TRBD2 (5 bases each). The V and J ends lost 5 bases and 2 bases respectively, with 13 bases between them. Germline lookup yields CDR1 PRHDT and CDR2 FYEKMQ (reference sequence). The CDR3 loop spans 16 amino acids. CDR3 sequence: CASSQLRGAGANVLTF. CDR3 sequence (DNA): TGTGCCAGCAGCCAACTCCGAGGGGCTGGGGCCAACGTCCTGACTTTC.